The 8 T cell receptor beta chains below come from one sample, sequenced in a study of blood T cells in healthy people across ages (dated by TCRdb to about 2015). The library relied on 5' RACE. Sequenced on an Illumina HiSeq 2500. A second about 7 to 11 cycle PCR used a sample-barcoded 5' primer and a J-beta primer mix. Clones were called with MiXCR by TCRdb after fastp trimmed the public reads at Q25, and only in-frame beta chains were retained. Rows with one shared CDR3 protein collapse into an entry with the most common genes and DNA. The sample table contains roughly 900,000 distinct CDR3 sequences; only one count was recorded for about 48% of them. Under 15% of the sample lies in the top ten. Sequencing used blood. The receptors were sampled from a man aged 25 to 40 in good health.

This sequence joins TRBV11-3 and TRBJ2-3; 7 nucleotides match TRBD1. Germline CDR1 SGHNT, CDR2 YENEEA. Trimming at V came to 4 bases and at J to 4 bases, leaving 14 bases not matched to a gene. The CDR3 has 17 amino acids. The CDR3 sequence is CASSYATTGFGSDTQYF. Written as DNA, the CDR3 is TGTGCCAGCAGCTACGCCACGACAGGGTTTGGCTCAGATACGCAGTATTTT.

In this sample, this clonotype turned up a few times. J is TRBJ2-3 and V is TRBV5-1, with 8 nucleotides matching TRBD1. This CDR3 contains 15 residues. The V segment lost 4 bases and the J segment 4 bases; nucleotides outside the gene matches: 8. Per the germline V gene, CDR1 is SGHRS and CDR2 is YFSETQ. In DNA, the CDR3 is TGCGCCAGCAGCAGGGACAGGAGTGAGGCAGATACGCAGTATTTT. Protein: CASSRDRSEADTQYF.

The chain combines TRBV27 with TRBJ2-7, with D perhaps TRBD1 or TRBD2 (6 bases each). The CDR3 is made up of 14 amino acids. Germline CDR1 reads MNHEY; CDR2 reads SMNVEV (reference sequence). V gave up 6 bases and J gave up 5 bases, with 17 bases separating them. CDR3 coding DNA: TGTGCCAGCAGCTTTAAGGGGGGCCTCAACGAGCAGTACTTC. As protein: CASSFKGGLNEQYF.

V is TRBV15 and J is TRBJ2-3; D is possibly TRBD2 (6 bases). The CDR3 extends over 16 amino acids. V was pared by 4 bases and J by 1 base, with 15 bases between. Per the germline V gene, CDR1 is LNHNV and CDR2 is YYDKDF (reference sequence). Written as DNA, the CDR3 is TGTGCCACCAGCAAGCCACTAACGGGGGGCACAGATACGCAGTATTTT. This sequence encodes CATSKPLTGGTDTQYF.

The sample holds many counts of this clonotype. V and J are TRBV25-1 and TRBJ2-7, with 7 bases lining up with TRBD1. This CDR3 region has 13 residues. J gave up 2 bases and V 3 bases, and 1 base lay outside the gene matches. CDR1 is MGHDK, CDR2 SYGVNS, per germline. The DNA of the CDR3 is TGTGCCAGCAGTGAGGGACAGACCTACGAGCAGTACTTC. Translation: CASSEGQTYEQYF.

With respect to this clonotype: A read error may explain this, as a much larger clone is one base away. The rearrangement uses TRBV18 and TRBJ2-5; the D gene is possibly TRBD1 (5 bases). The germline gives CDR1 KGHSH, CDR2 LQKENI. The CDR3 extends over 14 amino acids. The V gene lost 2 bases and the J gene lost 11 bases, with 18 bases spanning the gap. The CDR3 bases are TGTGCCAGCTCACCAAGCAGGGATGCCTACGTGCAGTACTTC. Residues: CASSPSRDAYVQYF.

This clonotype was observed a few times. The chain has TRBV7-9 and TRBJ2-1; no reliable D call. Germline V lookup: CDR1 SEHNR, CDR2 FQNEAQ (reference sequence). Deletions cut 1 base from V and 5 bases from J, with 12 bases between. CDR3 length: 15 residues. The CDR3 DNA sequence: TGTGCCAGCAGCTTAGGTTTAAATCGCAACAATGAGCAGTTCTTC. This gives the protein CASSLGLNRNNEQFF.

This clonotype was observed a few times. The chain joins TRBV7-8 to TRBJ1-2; no clear D. CDR1 is SGHVS, CDR2 FQNEAQ, per germline. There are 13 residues in the CDR3. Trimming removed 5 bases from V and 6 bases from J, with 13 bases in between. The CDR3 region is CASSPTTDHGYTF. In DNA, the CDR3 is TGTGCCAGCAGCCCAACAACGGACCATGGCTACACCTTC.